This T cell receptor beta chain was sequenced during a study of cytomegalovirus exposure and HLA in healthy donors. Study context: HLA-typed donors were the source of about 81 million unique TCRs held in an early data release.

General study points: The authors considered a cluster of highly shared sequence variants likely to be a sequencing artifact. In a later analysis, at a false discovery rate of 0.05, roughly 18,000 TCR beta sequences were associated with HLA alleles. Prior analysis indicated that the majority of TCR beta V segments exhibited productivity approximately 87% or approximately 30% of the time.

Notes on this clone: Its antigen is still unknown.

CDR3 length: 16 amino acids. Germline V gene lookup returns CDR1 SGHNT and CDR2 YYREEE (reference sequence). V was pared by 1 base and J by 7 bases, with 10 bases of the junction left unmatched. The PCR was carried out with 60 Vbeta primers and 13 Jbeta primers. Profiling relied on immunoSEQ multiplex PCR, and the TCRdb table lists in-frame clones only, not all of them. The profile covers 150,000 to 200,000 clones, with roughly 86% appearing a single time and roughly 1.9% taken by the ten largest. The TCR was taken from a woman in her late teens or twenties in good health and CMV-seronegative. The J gene is TRBJ2-5, the V gene TRBV5-4, with TRBD2 matching over 10 bases. Sequenced material: PBMCs. CDR3 coding DNA: TGTGCCAGCAGCTTGTCAGCGGGGGGGATTGAAGGGACCCAGTACTTC. Its protein product is CASSLSAGGIEGTQYF.